The present TCR beta chain was sequenced within a study of blood T cell repertoires in COVID-19. The CDR3 extends over 14 amino acids. Germline loops: CDR1 SNHLY, CDR2 FYNNEI. V was clipped by 1 base and J by 6 bases; unmatched bases: 0. Sequencing was performed with immunoSEQ multiplex PCR; in TCRdb, only in-frame clones are kept and a portion is missing. Seen here are some 180,000 clones, 80% to 95% observed once, and the top ten hold approximately 0.5%. Sequencing was carried out using peripheral blood. The clonotype comes from a man in his fifties with acute or convalescent COVID-19. The genes are TRBV2 and TRBJ1-6; TRBD1 matches at 7 bases. The CDR3 reads CASSEGQGNSPLHF. CDR3 nucleotides: TGTGCCAGCAGTGAAGGACAGGGTAATTCACCCCTCCACTTT.